These T cell receptor beta chains were read from a single sample in a study of molecular identifiers for immune sequencing clone quantification. Each CDR3 protein gets one entry after TCRdb re-called the PCR reads with MiXCR. The sample gives under 650,000 distinct CDR3 sequences, roughly 21% of which show up once; 0.7% to 1% is in the top ten. The specimen was naive CD8+ T cells from blood, with Jurkat cell RNA spiked in. The source of these receptors is a human donor in good health. Some libraries in this study had Jurkat cell RNA spiked in. Both conserved end residues are part of each CDR3. A D gene is named only where the DNA matches it firmly. Size tells how often a clone was seen (once, few, many) or the class of an expanded clone, and some rows leave it out.

clone_size	j_call	v_call	d_call	cdr3_aa	cdr3_nt
.	TRBJ1-1	TRBV3-1	.	CASSHTQTNTEAFF	TGTGCCAGCAGCCACACGCAGACGAACACTGAAGCTTTCTTT
.	TRBJ1-4	TRBV30	.	CAWSVSYGEKLFF	TGTGCCTGGAGTGTTTCCTACGGGGAAAAACTGTTTTTT
.	TRBJ2-1	TRBV18	.	CASSPPRSSYNEQFF	TGTGCCAGCTCACCACCCAGGAGCTCCTACAATGAGCAGTTCTTC
many	TRBJ2-3	TRBV4-3	.	CASSQAHLRVTDTQYF	TGCGCCAGCAGCCAAGCCCATTTGAGGGTCACAGATACGCAGTATTTT
many	TRBJ2-3	TRBV11-2	TRBD2	CASSLVPAGGQDTQYF	TGTGCCAGCAGCTTAGTTCCAGCGGGGGGGCAAGATACGCAGTATTTT
few	TRBJ2-2	TRBV6-2/TRBV6-3	TRBD2	CASSYPRAGGAGELFF	TGTGCCAGCAGTTACCCTCGAGCGGGGGGCGCCGGGGAGCTGTTTTTT
.	TRBJ1-2	TRBV28	.	CASRQGFLEVYGYTF	TGTGCCAGCAGACAAGGGTTTTTGGAGGTCTATGGCTACACCTTC
few	TRBJ1-2	TRBV19	.	CASIGWGLDYGYTF	TGTGCCAGTATCGGTTGGGGATTAGACTATGGCTACACCTTC
many	TRBJ2-3	TRBV6-5	TRBD2	CASTPSGGGTDTQYF	TGTGCCAGCACCCCCAGCGGGGGGGGAACAGATACGCAGTATTTT
few	TRBJ2-7	TRBV4-3	.	CASSREPAGAGYYEQYF	TGCGCCAGCAGCCGCGAACCCGCTGGGGCGGGCTACTACGAGCAGTACTTC
many	TRBJ2-3	TRBV12-3/TRBV12-4	.	CASSLDGTDTDTQYF	TGTGCCAGCAGTTTAGACGGGACTGACACAGATACGCAGTATTTT
few	TRBJ1-6	TRBV5-5	.	CASSLITVNSPLHF	TGTGCCAGCAGCTTGATCACAGTTAATTCACCCCTCCACTTT
.	TRBJ2-1	TRBV5-4	.	CASSLPRDSPYNEQFF	TGTGCCAGCAGCTTGCCCCGGGACTCCCCCTACAATGAGCAGTTCTTC
.	TRBJ2-5	TRBV11-2	.	CASSLAGAVQETQYF	TGTGCCAGCAGCTTAGCAGGGGCGGTCCAAGAGACCCAGTACTTC
.	TRBJ2-2	TRBV20-1	TRBD2	CSARLAGWGTGGLFF	TGCAGTGCCCGACTAGCGGGGTGGGGCACCGGGGGGCTGTTTTTT
many	TRBJ2-2	TRBV20-1	TRBD1	CSARQGAGELFF	TGCAGTGCTAGACAGGGGGCCGGGGAGCTGTTTTTT
many	TRBJ1-1	TRBV4-1	.	CASSPGTGAEAFF	TGCGCCAGCAGTCCGGGGACCGGGGCTGAAGCTTTCTTT
.	TRBJ2-5	TRBV21-1	.	CASSPVLRQNWTQYF	TGTGCCAGCAGCCCAGTCCTCCGACAGAATTGGACCCAGTACTTC
many	TRBJ1-1	TRBV4-1	.	CASSQVGFLEEAFF	TGCGCCAGCAGCCAAGTAGGGTTCCTGGAGGAAGCTTTCTTT
few	TRBJ2-7	TRBV12-3/TRBV12-4	TRBD1	CASSYDRASYEQYF	TGTGCCAGCAGCTACGACAGGGCCAGCTACGAGCAGTACTTC
.	TRBJ2-3	TRBV30	.	CAWSVPSTLFGDTQYF	TGTGCCTGGAGTGTCCCCTCTACTCTTTTTGGTGATACGCAGTATTTT
many	TRBJ2-2	TRBV7-9	.	CASSQNPSWNTGELFF	TGTGCCAGCAGCCAAAACCCTAGCTGGAACACCGGGGAGCTGTTTTTT
many	TRBJ2-7	TRBV20-1	TRBD1	CSARDRDRVVEQYF	TGCAGTGCTAGAGATCGGGACAGGGTGGTGGAGCAGTACTTC
many	TRBJ1-3	TRBV29-1	TRBD1	CSGLNGQDGNTIYF	TGCAGCGGGTTAAACGGACAGGATGGAAACACCATATATTTT
many	TRBJ1-1	TRBV2	.	CASSGDDRYYTEAFF	TGTGCCAGCAGTGGGGATGACAGGTACTACACTGAAGCTTTCTTT
many	TRBJ2-7	TRBV5-1	TRBD1	CASSLVQGAFYEQYF	TGCGCCAGCAGCTTGGTCCAGGGGGCTTTCTACGAGCAGTACTTC
many	TRBJ1-1	TRBV7-9	.	CASSHSHSDTEAFF	TGTGCCAGCAGCCATTCACATTCTGACACTGAAGCTTTCTTT
few	TRBJ1-5	TRBV19	TRBD1	CASTRDSSHQPQHF	TGTGCCAGCACAAGGGACAGCTCCCATCAGCCCCAGCATTTT
many	TRBJ1-1	TRBV28	.	CASSLSFQGMNTEAFF	TGTGCCAGCAGTTTATCTTTTCAGGGGATGAACACTGAAGCTTTCTTT
many	TRBJ2-5	TRBV28	TRBD1	CATLGTVSQETQYF	TGTGCCACCCTGGGGACAGTAAGTCAAGAGACCCAGTACTTC
many	TRBJ2-5	TRBV4-1	.	CASSPGLIEETQYF	TGCGCCAGCAGCCCCGGACTAATAGAAGAGACCCAGTACTTC
.	TRBJ2-5	TRBV27	TRBD2	CASEPQASGVRGRTQYF	TGTGCCAGCGAGCCCCAGGCGAGCGGGGTGCGTGGTAGGACCCAGTACTTC
few	TRBJ2-2	TRBV11-3	.	CASSTYRAPGELFF	TGTGCCAGCAGCACATACAGGGCCCCCGGGGAGCTGTTTTTT
many	TRBJ2-7	TRBV10-3	.	CAISDQAYEQYF	TGTGCCATCAGCGACCAAGCCTACGAGCAGTACTTC
.	TRBJ1-1	TRBV7-9	TRBD1	CASSFGQGWGMNTEAFF	TGTGCCAGCAGCTTCGGACAGGGTTGGGGCATGAACACTGAAGCTTTCTTT
many	TRBJ2-7	TRBV6-2/TRBV6-3	TRBD1	CASSPGQVVEQYF	TGTGCCAGCAGTCCGGGACAGGTGGTGGAGCAGTACTTC
many	TRBJ2-5	TRBV6-6	.	CASSPGRQETQYF	TGTGCCAGCAGCCCTGGGAGGCAAGAGACCCAGTACTTC
few	TRBJ2-3	TRBV6-5	.	CAGSYGRATDTQYF	TGTGCCGGCAGTTACGGCAGGGCCACAGATACGCAGTATTTT
few	TRBJ1-3	TRBV4-3	.	CASSQDMSSGNTMYF	TGCGCCAGCAGCCAAGATATGAGCTCTGGAAACACCATGTATTTT
many	TRBJ2-5	TRBV20-1	.	CSARIRDLAQETQYF	TGCAGTGCTAGGATTAGAGATCTCGCGCAAGAGACCCAGTACTTC
many	TRBJ2-3	TRBV7-9	.	CASFVPPDTQYF	TGTGCCAGCTTTGTCCCGCCAGATACGCAGTATTTT
many	TRBJ2-7	TRBV9	.	CASSPGPRRDYEQYF	TGTGCCAGCAGCCCGGGACCGCGGAGGGACTACGAGCAGTACTTC
many	TRBJ2-7	TRBV4-1	.	CASSHKGAGADEQYF	TGCGCCAGCAGCCATAAAGGGGCAGGGGCCGACGAGCAGTACTTC
.	TRBJ1-2	TRBV7-9	.	CASSLPLGLLSNYGYTF	TGTGCCAGCAGCCTGCCGCTGGGCCTCCTTTCTAACTATGGCTACACCTTC